What follows are 28 T cell receptor beta chains derived from one specimen sequenced in a study of blood T cell repertoires in COVID-19. Libraries were prepared by immunoSEQ multiplex PCR; TCRdb keeps only in-frame clonotypes and omits some of them. The table records fewer than 85,000 clones, approximately 74% of them present only once. The specimen was peripheral blood. The receptors were sampled from a human donor with acute or convalescent COVID-19. The donor label of this sample is uncertain.

The chain combines TRBV7-2 with TRBJ1-1, with D perhaps TRBD1 (5 bases). CDR3 length: 12 amino acids. The germline CDR1 and CDR2 sequences are SGHTA and FQGNSA. V was pared by 5 bases and J by 7 bases, with 11 bases between. CDR3 region: CASSLDSYEAFF. In DNA, the CDR3 is TGTGCCAGCAGCCTTGACAGTTATGAAGCTTTCTTT.

The chain recombines TRBV7-2 with TRBJ2-1; D not certain. The CDR3 totals 15 residues. Trimming left V 3 bases short and J 4 bases short, with 13 bases between. CDR1 is SGHTA, CDR2 FQGNSA, per germline. The CDR3 nucleotides are TGTGCCAGCAGCTTGGGCCCTGAACGGTACAATGAGCAGTTCTTC. Its protein product is CASSLGPERYNEQFF.

The CDR3 region is CASTRQNYEQYF. CDR3 sequence (DNA): TGTGCCAGCACGCGGCAGAACTACGAGCAGTACTTC. This chain connects TRBV2 to TRBJ2-7, with D unclear. The germline V gene encodes CDR1 SNHLY and CDR2 FYNNEI. CDR3 length equals 12 residues. Deletions cut 7 bases from V and 3 bases from J, with 10 bases between.

V is TRBV2 and J is TRBJ1-5; D not resolved. Trimming shortened V by 5 bases and J by 0 bases, and 11 bases separated the two germline ends. From germline, CDR1 is SNHLY and CDR2 FYNNEI. CDR3 length: 15 residues. The CDR3 here is CASSRNSYSNQPQHF. In nucleotides, the CDR3 is TGTGCCAGCAGTCGCAACTCTTATAGCAATCAGCCCCAGCATTTT.

DNA for the CDR3: TGCGCCAGCAGCGCTACAGGGGAGAGCTACACCTTC. Protein: CASSATGESYTF. The J gene is TRBJ1-2, the V gene TRBV5-1; 7 bases are a match to TRBD1. V trimming: 4 bases; J trimming: 9 bases; junction bases outside the gene matches: 6. CDR3 size: 12 residues. CDR1 is SGHRS, CDR2 YFSETQ, per germline.

The rearrangement links TRBV3-1 (or the pseudogene TRBV3-2) to TRBJ2-3; 10 bases are a match to TRBD2. This CDR3 has 15 residues. With 2 bases clipped from V and 1 base from J, the junction kept 0 bases outside the gene matches. The germline V gene encodes CDR1 LGHDT and CDR2 YNNKEL (reference sequence). The CDR3 DNA reads as TGTGCCAGCAGCCAACTAGCGGGGGGCACAGATACGCAGTATTTT. Protein sequence: CASSQLAGGTDTQYF.

V usage is TRBV5-1 and J usage is TRBJ2-7; 8 bases map to TRBD1. After removal of 4 bases from V and 6 bases from J, the junction contained 3 bases not matched to a gene. The CDR3 covers 12 residues. CDR1 is SGHRS and CDR2 is YFSETQ in the germline V gene. The chain's CDR3 is CASSPTGVEQYF. CDR3 nucleotides: TGCGCCAGCAGCCCGACAGGGGTCGAGCAGTACTTC.

The CDR3 protein is CASSADSGGGADTQYF. In DNA form, the CDR3 reads TGTGCCAGCAGTGCCGATAGCGGGGGAGGGGCAGATACGCAGTATTTT. The chain links TRBV2 to TRBJ2-3, with 9 bases lining up with TRBD2. Trimming cost V 4 bases and J 4 bases; bases outside gene matches: 9. This CDR3 is built from 16 residues. Germline-derived CDR1 and CDR2 are SNHLY and FYNNEI.

This chain links TRBV28 with TRBJ2-7; 10 bases agree with TRBD2. The junction had 7 bases not matched to a gene; V was cut back by 3 bases and J by 2 bases. CDR1 and CDR2 (germline): MDHEN, SYDVKM. CDR3 length equals 16 residues. CDR3 sequence reads: CASSFKRTSGTYEQYF. The DNA for the CDR3 is TGTGCCAGCAGTTTCAAAAGGACTAGCGGAACCTACGAGCAGTACTTC. Full variable domain (rest looked up from reference TRBV28 and TRBJ2-7): DVKVTQSSRYLVKRTGEKVFLECVQDMDHENMFWYRQDPGLGLRLIYFSYDVKMKEKGDIPEGYSVSREKKERFSLILESASTNQTSMYLCASSFKRTSGTYEQYFGPGTRLTVT.

This rearrangement joins TRBV18 to TRBJ1-1; TRBD1 might be the D (6 bases). Germline CDR1 and CDR2: KGHSH and LQKENI. The V end lost 3 bases, the J end lost 0 bases, and 11 bases lay between the germline ends. There are 15 residues in the CDR3. The CDR3: CASSPDQGMNTEAFF. For the CDR3, the DNA is TGTGCCAGCTCACCGGATCAGGGGATGAACACTGAAGCTTTCTTT. Full variable domain (outside the CDR3, taken from reference TRBV18 and TRBJ1-1): NAGVMQNPRHLVRRRGQEARLRCSPMKGHSHVYWYRQLPEEGLKFMVYLQKENIIDESGMPKERFSAEFPKEGPSILRIQQVVRGDSAAYFCASSPDQGMNTEAFFGQGTRLTVV.

In its sample, this clone was seen once. CDR3 region: CASSLGGGGANEQFF. As DNA, the CDR3 is TGTGCCAGCAGCTTAGGTGGCGGGGGGGCCAATGAGCAGTTCTTC. This chain links TRBV11-3 with TRBJ2-1, with TRBD2 identical over 9 bases. J gave up 6 bases and V 1 base, and 4 bases lay outside the gene matches. Germline V CDR1 and CDR2: SGHNT, YENEEA. The CDR3 is made up of 15 amino acids.

This chain links TRBV20-1 with TRBJ2-3; D is perhaps TRBD1 (5 bases). The V gene's germline CDR1 is DFQATT and CDR2 SNEGSKA (reference sequence). The CDR3 spans 13 residues. Trimming removed 3 bases at V and 2 bases at J, with 9 bases between. The DNA for the CDR3 is TGCAGTGCTAGTAGACAGCTCACAGATACGCAGTATTTT. Translation: CSASRQLTDTQYF.

The chain joins TRBV4-2 to TRBJ1-5, with 9 bases lining up with TRBD1. CDR3 length: 16 residues. Trimming removed 2 bases from V and 4 bases from J; junction bases left unmatched: 6. From germline, CDR1 is LGHNA and CDR2 YNFKEQ. CDR3: CASSQTQDRGNQPQHF. CDR3 sequence (DNA): TGTGCCAGCAGCCAAACCCAGGACAGGGGAAATCAGCCCCAGCATTTT.

This clone has a handful of counts. The chain couples TRBV12-3 or TRBV12-4 to TRBJ2-3; D is possibly TRBD2 (5 bases). The CDR3 is made up of 13 amino acids. The V gene lost 6 bases and the J gene lost 3 bases, with 10 bases spanning the gap. CDR3 coding DNA: TGTGCCAGCAGAGCTAGCATTACAGATACGCAGTATTTT. Encoded protein: CASRASITDTQYF.

This clone was detected only a few times. This chain links TRBV25-1 with TRBJ2-7; 7 nucleotides agree with TRBD1. The V and J ends lost 4 bases and 2 bases, in that order; junction bases with no gene match: 8. CDR1 MGHDK and CDR2 SYGVNS come from the germline V gene. The CDR3 is 15 residues long. The CDR3 is CASSVGDSRPYEQYF. The CDR3 DNA is TGTGCCAGCAGTGTCGGGGACAGCAGACCCTACGAGCAGTACTTC.

The CDR3 reads CASSYRGQGTEANQPQHF. The DNA for the CDR3 is TGTGCCAGCAGTTACAGGGGACAGGGGACAGAGGCAAATCAGCCCCAGCATTTT. The chain is built from TRBV6-2 or TRBV6-3 and TRBJ1-5; TRBD1 matches at 10 bases. Trimming removed 2 bases from V and 4 bases from J; junction bases left unmatched: 11. The germline V gene has CDR1 MNHEY and CDR2 SVGEGT. This CDR3 region has 18 residues.

V usage is TRBV30 and J usage is TRBJ1-2; TRBD1 aligns across 7 bases. With 6 bases clipped from V and 8 bases from J, the junction kept 12 bases outside the gene matches. CDR1 is GTSNPN and CDR2 is SVGIG in the germline V gene (reference sequence). The CDR3 is made up of 13 amino acids. The CDR3 nucleotides read TGTGCCTGCACTACCGGGACAGCTTCGGGCTACACCTTC. Translation: CACTTGTASGYTF. The entire variable domain, with the rest obtained from reference TRBV30 and TRBJ1-2, is as follows: SQTIHQWPATLVQPVGSPLSLECTVEGTSNPNLYWYRQAAGRGLQLLFYSVGIGQISSEVPQNLSASRPQDRQFILSSKKLLLSDSGFYLCACTTGTASGYTFGSGTRLTVV.

The rearrangement joins TRBV7-8 to TRBJ1-5; 7 bases are a match to TRBD1. V lost 3 bases, J lost 7 bases, and 3 bases stayed unmatched. The germline gives CDR1 SGHVS, CDR2 FQNEAQ. There are 13 residues in the CDR3. CDR3 loop: CASSFGQVQPQHF. In DNA form, the CDR3 reads TGTGCCAGCAGCTTTGGACAGGTCCAGCCCCAGCATTTT.

This clone showed up just a few times. The V and J genes are TRBV20-1 and TRBJ1-5; the match to TRBD1 covers 9 bases. The germline gives CDR1 DFQATT, CDR2 SNEGSKA (reference sequence). The V and J ends lost 3 bases and 4 bases, in that order; junction bases with no gene match: 4. The CDR3 totals 14 residues. The CDR3 region is CSASFGTGNQPQHF. The CDR3 nucleotides read TGCAGTGCTAGTTTCGGGACAGGGAATCAGCCCCAGCATTTT.

The chain recombines TRBV6-5 with TRBJ2-7, with 13 bases that match TRBD2. Germline V gives CDR1 MNHEY, CDR2 SVGAGI. After removal of 4 bases from V and 7 bases from J, the junction contained 4 bases not matched to a gene. CDR3 length: 14 amino acids. The CDR3 DNA reads as TGTGCCAGCAGTTGGACTAGCGGGAGTGAAGAGCAGTACTTC. This gives the protein CASSWTSGSEEQYF.

This chain uses TRBV5-1 with TRBJ2-5; D may be TRBD2 (6 bases). The V end was cut by 4 bases, the J end by 3 bases, with 10 bases between. The length of the CDR3 is 13 residues. CDR1 is SGHRS and CDR2 is YFSETQ in the germline V gene. The CDR3 DNA reads as TGCGCCAGCAGCCCTCCGGGAGAAGAGACCCAGTACTTC. Amino acid sequence: CASSPPGEETQYF. Full variable domain (missing parts from reference TRBV5-1 and TRBJ2-5): KAGVTQTPRYLIKTRGQQVTLSCSPISGHRSVSWYQQTPGQGLQFLFEYFSETQRNKGNFPGRFSGRQFSNSRSEMNVSTLELGDSALYLCASSPPGEETQYFGPGTRLLVL.

CDR3 sequence: CASKTGGAYGLGSLWQYF. In DNA, the CDR3 is TGTGCCAGCAAGACAGGGGGCGCTTACGGACTAGGCTCCCTATGGCAGTACTTC. This rearrangement joins TRBV7-3 to TRBJ2-7; 10 bases map to TRBD1. Germline loops: CDR1 SGHTA, CDR2 FQGTGA. Trimming removed 7 bases from V and 9 bases from J; junction bases left unmatched: 24. This CDR3 is built from 18 residues.

This chain links TRBV28 with TRBJ2-1; TRBD2 agrees at 11 bases. V dropped 3 bases and J dropped 4; count of bases not matched to a gene: 5. Germline-derived CDR1 and CDR2 are MDHEN and SYDVKM. The CDR3 runs 16 residues. The CDR3 reads CASSFPSGGWYNEQFF. The CDR3 coding sequence is TGTGCCAGCAGTTTCCCTAGCGGGGGGTGGTACAATGAGCAGTTCTTC.

The chain links TRBV5-6 to TRBJ2-2; 14 nucleotides agree with TRBD2. Germline assignment: CDR1 SGHDT and CDR2 YYEEEE. The trim removed 4 bases at V and 4 bases at J, leaving 6 bases unmatched. The CDR3 spans 17 residues. The CDR3 nucleotides read TGTGCCAGCAGCACGGGACTAGCGGGAGTTACCACCGGGGAGCTGTTTTTT. It encodes CASSTGLAGVTTGELFF.

J is TRBJ2-3 and V is TRBV7-9; 12 positions agree with TRBD2. CDR1 SEHNR and CDR2 FQNEAQ come from the germline V gene (reference sequence). This CDR3 region has 16 residues. V gave up 5 bases and J gave up 4 bases; unmatched junction bases: 7. CDR3 region: CASSLSSGGAADTQYF. CDR3 DNA: TGTGCCAGCAGCCTTTCTAGCGGGGGGGCCGCAGATACGCAGTATTTT.

The chain recombines TRBV7-6 with TRBJ2-1, with D perhaps TRBD2 (5 bases). Germline CDR1 reads SGHVS; CDR2 reads FNYEAQ. Trimming pared 5 bases from V and 12 bases from J, leaving 14 bases between. There are 12 residues in the CDR3. The CDR3 DNA sequence: TGTGCCAGCAGCGAGGTCACTAGTCGGCAGTTCTTC. As protein: CASSEVTSRQFF.

The chain joins TRBV2 to TRBJ1-5; 7 positions agree with TRBD1. The CDR3 consists of 14 residues. Germline trimming cut 6 bases from V and 4 bases from J; bases unmatched to any gene: 6. Per germline, CDR1 SNHLY and CDR2 FYNNEI. CDR3 loop: CASRGDRDNQPQHF. CDR3 sequence (DNA): TGTGCCAGCAGGGGGGACAGAGATAATCAGCCCCAGCATTTT.

V and J are TRBV28 and TRBJ2-3; TRBD2 agrees at 8 bases. The V and J ends lost 6 bases and 5 bases, in that order; junction bases with no gene match: 10. In germline, CDR1 is MDHEN, CDR2 SYDVKM. CDR3 size: 15 residues. The CDR3 nucleotides read TGTGCCAGCAGCCTTTCGGGACTAGAGGGAGATACGCAGTATTTT. This translates into CASSLSGLEGDTQYF.